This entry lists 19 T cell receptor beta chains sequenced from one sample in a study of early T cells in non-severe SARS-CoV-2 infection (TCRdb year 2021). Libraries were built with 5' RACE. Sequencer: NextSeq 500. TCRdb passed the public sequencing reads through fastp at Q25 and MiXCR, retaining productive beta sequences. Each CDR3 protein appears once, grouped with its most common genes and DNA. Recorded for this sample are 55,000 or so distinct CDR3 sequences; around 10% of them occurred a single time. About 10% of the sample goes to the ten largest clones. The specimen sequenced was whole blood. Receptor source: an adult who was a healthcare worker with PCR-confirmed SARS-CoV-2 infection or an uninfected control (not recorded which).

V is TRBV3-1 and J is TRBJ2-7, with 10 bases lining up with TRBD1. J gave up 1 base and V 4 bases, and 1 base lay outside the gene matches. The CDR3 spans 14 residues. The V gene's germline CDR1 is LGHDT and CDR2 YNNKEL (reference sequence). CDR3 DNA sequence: TGTGCCAGCAGCCGACAGGGGGCTTCCTACGAGCAGTACTTC. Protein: CASSRQGASYEQYF.

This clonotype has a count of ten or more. CDR3 in amino acids: CASSEEYTEAFF. As DNA, the CDR3 is TGCGCCAGCAGTGAAGAATACACTGAAGCTTTCTTT. The chain has TRBV10-2 and TRBJ1-1; D remains unclear. Germline assignment: CDR1 WSHSY and CDR2 SAAADI. Trimming removed 3 bases at V and 3 bases at J, with 5 bases between. The CDR3 contains 12 residues.

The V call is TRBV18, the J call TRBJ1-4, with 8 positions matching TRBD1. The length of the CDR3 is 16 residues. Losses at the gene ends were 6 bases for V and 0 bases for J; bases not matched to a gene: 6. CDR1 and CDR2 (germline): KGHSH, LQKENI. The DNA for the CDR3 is TGTGCCAGCTCTCTGGGACAGGCCTCAACTAATGAAAAACTGTTTTTT. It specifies CASSLGQASTNEKLFF.

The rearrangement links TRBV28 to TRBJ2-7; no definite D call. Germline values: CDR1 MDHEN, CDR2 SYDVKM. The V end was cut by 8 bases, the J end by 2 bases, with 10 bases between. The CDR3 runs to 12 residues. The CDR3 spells CASLRLTYEQYF. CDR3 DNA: TGTGCCAGCCTCCGGTTGACCTACGAGCAGTACTTC.

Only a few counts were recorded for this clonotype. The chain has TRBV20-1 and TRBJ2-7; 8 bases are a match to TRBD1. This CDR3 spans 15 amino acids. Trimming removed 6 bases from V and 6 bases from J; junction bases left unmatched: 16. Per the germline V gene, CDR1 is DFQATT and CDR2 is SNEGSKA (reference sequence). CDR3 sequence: CSALILDRASGEQYF. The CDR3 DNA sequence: TGCAGTGCACTGATCCTGGACAGGGCATCGGGCGAGCAGTACTTC.

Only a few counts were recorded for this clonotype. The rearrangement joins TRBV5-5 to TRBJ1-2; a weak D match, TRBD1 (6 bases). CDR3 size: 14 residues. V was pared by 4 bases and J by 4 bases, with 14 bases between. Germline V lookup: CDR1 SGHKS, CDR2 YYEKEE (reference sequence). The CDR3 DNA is TGTGCCAGCAGCCCAATGGGGGCGCCCTATGGCTACACCTTC. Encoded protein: CASSPMGAPYGYTF.

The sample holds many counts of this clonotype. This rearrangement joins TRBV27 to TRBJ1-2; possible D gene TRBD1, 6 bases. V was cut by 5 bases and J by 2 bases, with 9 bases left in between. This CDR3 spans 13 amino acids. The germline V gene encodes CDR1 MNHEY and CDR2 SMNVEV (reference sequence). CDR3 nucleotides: TGTGCCAGCAGTCAAGGGGGGAACTATGGCTACACCTTC. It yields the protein CASSQGGNYGYTF.

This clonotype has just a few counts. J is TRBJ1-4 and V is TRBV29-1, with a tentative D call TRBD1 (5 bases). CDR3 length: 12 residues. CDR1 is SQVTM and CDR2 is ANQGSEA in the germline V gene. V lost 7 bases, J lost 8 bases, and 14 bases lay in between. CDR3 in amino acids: CSARGANEKLFF. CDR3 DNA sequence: TGCAGCGCTCGAGGGGCAAACGAAAAACTGTTTTTT.

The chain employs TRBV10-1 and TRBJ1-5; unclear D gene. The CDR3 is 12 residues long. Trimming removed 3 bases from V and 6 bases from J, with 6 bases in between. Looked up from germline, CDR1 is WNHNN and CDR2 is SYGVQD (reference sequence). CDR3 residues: CASSEGSQPQHF. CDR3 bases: TGCGCCAGCAGTGAAGGAAGTCAGCCCCAGCATTTT.

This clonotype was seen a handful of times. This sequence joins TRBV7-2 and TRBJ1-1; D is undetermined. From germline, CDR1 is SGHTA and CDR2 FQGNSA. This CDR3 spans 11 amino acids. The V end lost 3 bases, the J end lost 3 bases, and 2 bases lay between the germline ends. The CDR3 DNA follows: TGTGCCAGCAGCTTTGACACTGAAGCTTTCTTT. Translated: CASSFDTEAFF.

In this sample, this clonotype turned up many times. In nucleotides, the CDR3 is TGCGCCAGCAGCTTGGGTACGAGCAATCAGCCCCAGCATTTT. It is translated as CASSLGTSNQPQHF. V usage is TRBV5-1 and J usage is TRBJ1-5; no clear D. Germline assignment: CDR1 SGHRS and CDR2 YFSETQ. V was shortened by 0 bases and J by 1 base, with 5 bases between the two germline ends. The CDR3 covers 14 residues.

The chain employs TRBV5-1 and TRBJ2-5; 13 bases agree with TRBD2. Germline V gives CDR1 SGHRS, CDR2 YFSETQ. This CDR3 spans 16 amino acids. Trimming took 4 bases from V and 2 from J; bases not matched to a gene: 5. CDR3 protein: CASSPGLAGAQETQYF. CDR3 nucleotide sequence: TGCGCCAGCAGCCCAGGACTAGCGGGGGCGCAAGAGACCCAGTACTTC.

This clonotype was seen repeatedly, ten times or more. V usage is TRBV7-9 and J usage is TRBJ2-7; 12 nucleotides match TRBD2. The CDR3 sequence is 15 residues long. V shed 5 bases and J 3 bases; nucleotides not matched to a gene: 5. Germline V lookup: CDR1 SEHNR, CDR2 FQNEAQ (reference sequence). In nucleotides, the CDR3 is TGTGCCAGCAGCCCCTGGACTAGCGGGATCTACGAGCAGTACTTC. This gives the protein CASSPWTSGIYEQYF.

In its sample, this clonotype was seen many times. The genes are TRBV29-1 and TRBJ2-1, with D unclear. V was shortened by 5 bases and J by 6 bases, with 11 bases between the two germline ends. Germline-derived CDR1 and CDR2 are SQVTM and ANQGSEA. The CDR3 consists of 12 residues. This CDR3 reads CSVSTDGNEQFF. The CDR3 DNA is TGCAGCGTTTCAACGGACGGCAATGAGCAGTTCTTC.

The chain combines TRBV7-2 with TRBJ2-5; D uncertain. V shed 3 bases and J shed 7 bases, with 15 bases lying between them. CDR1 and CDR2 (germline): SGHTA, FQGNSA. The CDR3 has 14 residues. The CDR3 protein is CASSFGRPFGTQYF. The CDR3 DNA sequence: TGTGCCAGCAGCTTCGGACGGCCCTTCGGGACCCAGTACTTC.

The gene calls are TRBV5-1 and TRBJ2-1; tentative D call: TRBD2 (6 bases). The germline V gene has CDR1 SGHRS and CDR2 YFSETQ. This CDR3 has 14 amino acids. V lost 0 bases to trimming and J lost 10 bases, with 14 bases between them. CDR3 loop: CASSLALAHREQFF. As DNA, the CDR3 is TGCGCCAGCAGCTTGGCACTAGCTCATAGAGAGCAGTTCTTC. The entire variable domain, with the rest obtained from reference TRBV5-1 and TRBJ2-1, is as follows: KAGVTQTPRYLIKTRGQQVTLSCSPISGHRSVSWYQQTPGQGLQFLFEYFSETQRNKGNFPGRFSGRQFSNSRSEMNVSTLELGDSALYLCASSLALAHREQFFGPGTRLTVL.

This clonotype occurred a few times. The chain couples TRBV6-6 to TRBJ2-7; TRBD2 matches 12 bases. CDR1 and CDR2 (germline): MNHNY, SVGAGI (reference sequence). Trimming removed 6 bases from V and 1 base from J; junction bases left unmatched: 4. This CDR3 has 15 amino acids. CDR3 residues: CASSKTSGGSYEQYF. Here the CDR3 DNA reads TGTGCCAGCAGCAAGACTAGCGGGGGTTCCTACGAGCAGTACTTC.

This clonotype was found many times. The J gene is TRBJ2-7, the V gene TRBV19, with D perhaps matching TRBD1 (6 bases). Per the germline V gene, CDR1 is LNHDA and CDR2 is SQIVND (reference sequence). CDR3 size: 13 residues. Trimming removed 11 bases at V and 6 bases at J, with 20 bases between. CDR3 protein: CAASGTPGLEQYF. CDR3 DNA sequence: TGTGCCGCCAGTGGGACACCCGGCCTCGAGCAGTACTTC.

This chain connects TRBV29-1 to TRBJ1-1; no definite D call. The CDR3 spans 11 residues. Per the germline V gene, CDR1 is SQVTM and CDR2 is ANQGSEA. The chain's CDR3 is CGSARDTEAFF. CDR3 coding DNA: TGCGGCTCCGCAAGGGACACTGAAGCTTTCTTT.